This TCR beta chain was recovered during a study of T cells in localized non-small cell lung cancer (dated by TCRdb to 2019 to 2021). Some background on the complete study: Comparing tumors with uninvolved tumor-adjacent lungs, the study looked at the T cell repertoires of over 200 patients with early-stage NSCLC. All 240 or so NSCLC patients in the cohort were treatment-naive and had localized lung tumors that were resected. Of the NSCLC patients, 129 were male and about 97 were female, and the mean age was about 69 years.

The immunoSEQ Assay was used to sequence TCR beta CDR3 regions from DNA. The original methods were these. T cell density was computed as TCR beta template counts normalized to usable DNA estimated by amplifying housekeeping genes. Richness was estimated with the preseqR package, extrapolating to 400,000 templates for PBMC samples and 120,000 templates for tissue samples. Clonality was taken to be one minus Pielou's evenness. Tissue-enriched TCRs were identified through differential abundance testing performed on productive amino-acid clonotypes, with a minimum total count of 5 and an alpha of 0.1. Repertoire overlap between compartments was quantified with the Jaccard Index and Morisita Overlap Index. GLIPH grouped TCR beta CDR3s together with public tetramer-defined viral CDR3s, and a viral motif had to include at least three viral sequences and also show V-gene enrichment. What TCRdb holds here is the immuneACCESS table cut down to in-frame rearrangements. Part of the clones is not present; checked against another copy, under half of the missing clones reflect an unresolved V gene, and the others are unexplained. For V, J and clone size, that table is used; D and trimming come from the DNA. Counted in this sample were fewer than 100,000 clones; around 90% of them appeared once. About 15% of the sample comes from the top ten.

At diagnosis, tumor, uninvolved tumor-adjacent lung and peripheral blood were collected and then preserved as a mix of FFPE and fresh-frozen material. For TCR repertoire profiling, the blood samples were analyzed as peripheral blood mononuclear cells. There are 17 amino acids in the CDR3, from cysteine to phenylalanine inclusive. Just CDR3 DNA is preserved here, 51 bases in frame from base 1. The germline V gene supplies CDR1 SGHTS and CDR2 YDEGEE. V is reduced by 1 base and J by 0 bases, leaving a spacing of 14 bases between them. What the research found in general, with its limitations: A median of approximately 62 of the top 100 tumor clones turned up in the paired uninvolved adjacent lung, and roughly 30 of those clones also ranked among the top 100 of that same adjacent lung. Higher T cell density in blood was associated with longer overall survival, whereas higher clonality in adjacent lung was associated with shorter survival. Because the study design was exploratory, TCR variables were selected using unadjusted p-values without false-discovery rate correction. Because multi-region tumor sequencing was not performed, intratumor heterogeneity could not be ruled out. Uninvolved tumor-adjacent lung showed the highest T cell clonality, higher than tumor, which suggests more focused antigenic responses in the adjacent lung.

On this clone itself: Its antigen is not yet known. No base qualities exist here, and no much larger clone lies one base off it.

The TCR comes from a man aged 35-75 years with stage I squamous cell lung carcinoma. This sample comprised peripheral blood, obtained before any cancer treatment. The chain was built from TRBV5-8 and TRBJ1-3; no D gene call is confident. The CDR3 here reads CASSLYPGPFSGNTIYF. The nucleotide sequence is TGTGCCAGCAGCTTGTATCCCGGACCCTTCTCTGGAAACACCATATATTTT.